This T cell receptor (beta chain) was found in a study of CD8 T cells in ankylosing spondylitis. Trimming removed 0 bases at V and 0 bases at J, with 6 bases between. This CDR3 contains 15 residues. Germline loops: CDR1 LGHNA, CDR2 YSLEER. TCRdb fed the 5' RACE reads into MiXCR, producing one record per CDR3 protein. The repertoire holds more than 650,000 distinct CDR3 sequences, with roughly 12% as singletons. Findings and limits, study-wide: Apparently characteristic of ankylosing spondylitis blood was a TCR beta motif (under ten highly homologous variants).

This clonotype showed up many times. Antigen unknown. The chain is built from TRBV4-3 and TRBJ2-1, with D uncertain. The TCR originated in a male donor with ankylosing spondylitis. The specimen was blood, either unsorted or a sorted T cell fraction (not recorded which). CDR3 loop: CASSQDSISYNEQFF. CDR3 DNA sequence: TGCGCCAGCAGCCAAGACAGCATCTCCTACAATGAGCAGTTCTTC.